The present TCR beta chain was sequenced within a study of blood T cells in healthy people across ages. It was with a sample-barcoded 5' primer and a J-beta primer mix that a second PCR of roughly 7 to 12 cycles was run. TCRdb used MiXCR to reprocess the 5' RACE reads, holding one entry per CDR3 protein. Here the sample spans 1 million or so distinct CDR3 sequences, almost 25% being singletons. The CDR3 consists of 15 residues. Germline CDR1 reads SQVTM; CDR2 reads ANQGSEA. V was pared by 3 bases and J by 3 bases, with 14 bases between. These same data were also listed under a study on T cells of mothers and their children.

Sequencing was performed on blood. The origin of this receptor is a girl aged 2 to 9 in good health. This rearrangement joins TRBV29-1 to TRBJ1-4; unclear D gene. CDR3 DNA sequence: TGCAGCGTTGAGTTGTACGGGAGTTCTAATGAAAAACTGTTTTTT. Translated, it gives CSVELYGSSNEKLFF.